One and the same sample provided the 21 T cell receptor beta chains below, sequenced in a study of CD8 T cells in Susac syndrome. Random hexamers were used to reverse transcribe about 0.5 to 1 ug of RNA. One entry per CDR3 protein, called by TCRdb with MiXCR from the immunoSEQ multiplex PCR reads. Of 150,000 to 190,000 distinct CDR3 sequences in the sample, 95% were seen once. Sequenced: CD8+ T cells from PBMCs. Receptors originate from a human donor with multiple sclerosis.

This sequence joins TRBV6-6 and TRBJ1-2; 8 nucleotides align to TRBD1. Germline lookup yields CDR1 MNHNY and CDR2 SVGAGI (reference sequence). The CDR3 spans 13 residues. V gave up 7 bases and J gave up 7 bases; unmatched junction bases: 8. CDR3 protein: CASTLDRVGGYTF. The CDR3 nucleotides read TGTGCCAGCACCCTGGACAGGGTGGGTGGCTACACCTTC.

V gene TRBV7-8 combines with J gene TRBJ1-2; TRBD1 agrees at 9 bases. The germline gives CDR1 SGHVS, CDR2 FQNEAQ. The CDR3 totals 17 residues. The ends lost 4 bases at V and 3 bases at J; junction bases unmatched: 12. The CDR3 loop reads CASSWPGQGLFDYGYTF. CDR3 DNA: TGTGCCAGCAGCTGGCCCGGACAGGGGTTGTTTGACTATGGCTACACCTTC.

The chain links TRBV12-3 or TRBV12-4 to TRBJ2-4; possibly TRBD1 for D (5 bases). Trimming took off 6 bases at V and 8 bases at J, with 11 bases between the two ends. The CDR3 loop spans 12 amino acids. CDR3 residues: CASSSDRDIQYF. The CDR3 DNA follows: TGTGCCAGCAGCTCCGACAGAGACATTCAGTACTTC.

J is TRBJ2-7 and V is TRBV3-1; no definite D call. CDR3 length: 15 amino acids. Trimming took 1 base from V and 0 from J, leaving 10 bases between them. Germline V gives CDR1 LGHDT, CDR2 YNNKEL (reference sequence). CDR3 bases: TGTGCCAGCAGCCAAGGTGTCGGTCCCTCCTACGAGCAGTACTTC. It codes for CASSQGVGPSYEQYF.

The chain is built from TRBV20-1 and TRBJ1-2; D remains ambiguous. Trimming cost V 0 bases and J 0 bases, with 8 bases left between them. This CDR3 contains 14 residues. The germline V gene encodes CDR1 DFQATT and CDR2 SNEGSKA (reference sequence). This chain's CDR3 is CSARDQSSNYGYTF. CDR3 in DNA: TGCAGTGCTAGAGATCAGAGTTCTAACTATGGCTACACCTTC.

The J gene is TRBJ2-3, the V gene TRBV5-1; TRBD1 might be the D (7 bases). Trimming took 0 bases from V and 2 from J, leaving 10 bases between them. The CDR3 length is 15 residues. From germline, CDR1 is SGHRS and CDR2 YFSETQ. The CDR3 DNA reads as TGCGCCAGCAGCTTGGCCAGGGGGGTCACAGATACGCAGTATTTT. This sequence encodes CASSLARGVTDTQYF. Looking up the rest from reference TRBV5-1 and TRBJ2-3 gives the full variable domain: KAGVTQTPRYLIKTRGQQVTLSCSPISGHRSVSWYQQTPGQGLQFLFEYFSETQRNKGNFPGRFSGRQFSNSRSEMNVSTLELGDSALYLCASSLARGVTDTQYFGPGTRLTVL.

V gene TRBV29-1 combines with J gene TRBJ1-1, with TRBD1 as a possible D gene (6 bases). The CDR3 covers 13 residues. Trimming stripped 3 bases from V and 4 bases from J, with 12 bases between. The germline V gene has CDR1 SQVTM and CDR2 ANQGSEA. CDR3 loop: CSVESKGVTEAFF. The CDR3 DNA follows: TGCAGCGTTGAGAGCAAGGGGGTCACTGAAGCTTTCTTT.

The CDR3 protein is CASAEGTGSVGNTIYF. In DNA, the CDR3 is TGTGCCTCTGCGGAGGGGACAGGGTCCGTTGGAAACACCATATATTTT. V usage is TRBV30 and J usage is TRBJ1-3; the match to TRBD1 covers 9 bases. The CDR3 loop spans 16 amino acids. V gave up 7 bases and J gave up 3 bases; unmatched junction bases: 13. Looked up from germline, CDR1 is GTSNPN and CDR2 is SVGIG (reference sequence).

V gene TRBV30 combines with J gene TRBJ2-5; 8 bases are shared with TRBD1. CDR1 GTSNPN and CDR2 SVGIG come from the germline V gene (reference sequence). This CDR3 comprises 14 residues. Trimming cost V 0 bases and J 5 bases; bases outside gene matches: 5. The CDR3 sequence: CAWSVGQGRETQYF. In nucleotides, the CDR3 is TGTGCCTGGAGTGTCGGACAGGGTCGCGAGACCCAGTACTTC. Looking up the rest from reference TRBV30 and TRBJ2-5 gives the full variable domain: SQTIHQWPATLVQPVGSPLSLECTVEGTSNPNLYWYRQAAGRGLQLLFYSVGIGQISSEVPQNLSASRPQDRQFILSSKKLLLSDSGFYLCAWSVGQGRETQYFGPGTRLLVL.

In this sample, this clonotype turned up once. An end of the junction does not agree with germline; a read error may underlie this. The CDR3 loop reads CMQGQGEKLFF. The DNA for the CDR3 is TGCATGCAGGGGCAAGGTGAAAAACTGTTTTTT. This chain links TRBV30 with TRBJ1-4; D possibly corresponds to TRBD1 (6 bases). The CDR3 contains 11 residues. Germline V gives CDR1 GTSNPN, CDR2 SVGIG (reference sequence).

This chain joins TRBV7-9 and TRBJ1-1; TRBD1 matches 11 bases. V trimming: 4 bases; J trimming: 7 bases; junction bases outside the gene matches: 8. The germline V gene has CDR1 SEHNR and CDR2 FQNEAQ (reference sequence). The CDR3 consists of 15 residues. The CDR3 nucleotides read TGTGCCAGCAGCTCACCGGGACAGGGGGTTCATGAAGCTTTCTTT. Protein product: CASSSPGQGVHEAFF.

The V and J genes are TRBV24-1 and TRBJ1-5; 9 positions agree with TRBD1. Germline values: CDR1 KGHDR, CDR2 SFDVKD. The CDR3 consists of 14 residues. V dropped 3 bases and J dropped 7; count of bases not matched to a gene: 3. CDR3 nucleotides: TGTGCCACCAGTGATAGGGACAGGGACCAGCCCCAGCATTTT. It is translated as CATSDRDRDQPQHF.

The gene calls are TRBV6-1 and TRBJ2-3, with a possible D match to TRBD2 (5 bases). The CDR3 totals 16 residues. In germline, CDR1 is MNHNS, CDR2 SASEGT. V lost 7 bases and J 0 bases, leaving 17 bases between the germline ends. The CDR3 DNA reads TGTGCCAGCACCCACACTGGCCCGGGGAGCACAGATACGCAGTATTTT. Its protein product is CASTHTGPGSTDTQYF.

V usage is TRBV12-3 or TRBV12-4 and J usage is TRBJ2-3; 8 bases match TRBD2. CDR3 length equals 18 residues. The V gene end was trimmed by 3 bases and the J gene end by 0 bases; junction bases not matched to a gene: 11. DNA of the CDR3: TGTGCCAGCAGTTTTATGGCGGGGGGCTCCCTTAGCACAGATACGCAGTATTTT. This gives the protein CASSFMAGGSLSTDTQYF.

The rearrangement links TRBV15 to TRBJ2-5; 9 bases agree with TRBD2. This CDR3 has 16 residues. The germline V gene has CDR1 LNHNV and CDR2 YYDKDF (reference sequence). Losses at the gene ends were 3 bases for V and 1 base for J; bases not matched to a gene: 6. In DNA form, the CDR3 reads TGTGCCACCAGCAGGGTAGCGGGGGAGCTCCAAGAGACCCAGTACTTC. This translates into CATSRVAGELQETQYF. The full variable domain, completed using reference TRBV15 and TRBJ2-5, is DAMVIQNPRYQVTQFGKPVTLSCSQTLNHNVMYWYQQKSSQAPKLLFHYYDKDFNNEADTPDNFQSRRPNTSFCFLDIRSPGLGDTAMYLCATSRVAGELQETQYFGPGTRLLVL.

This chain joins TRBV7-9 and TRBJ1-5; 7 bases fit TRBD1. J gave up 2 bases and V 3 bases, and 1 base lay outside the gene matches. Germline CDR1 is SEHNR and CDR2 is FQNEAQ (reference sequence). CDR3 length equals 14 residues. The CDR3, as DNA: TGTGCCAGCAGCTTGGGGACAGGCAATCAGCCCCAGCATTTT. Protein: CASSLGTGNQPQHF.

V usage is TRBV30 and J usage is TRBJ2-2; no clear D. Between the trimmed V and J ends, which lost 4 bases and 2 bases, there was a span of 5 bases. The CDR3 has 12 amino acids. Per germline, CDR1 GTSNPN and CDR2 SVGIG (reference sequence). DNA of the CDR3: TGTGCCTGGAACATCAACACCGGGGAGCTGTTTTTT. Translating gives CAWNINTGELFF. The full variable domain, its missing parts supplied by reference TRBV30 and TRBJ2-2, is SQTIHQWPATLVQPVGSPLSLECTVEGTSNPNLYWYRQAAGRGLQLLFYSVGIGQISSEVPQNLSASRPQDRQFILSSKKLLLSDSGFYLCAWNINTGELFFGEGSRLTVL.

The gene calls are TRBV6-5 and TRBJ1-6; 8 nucleotides align to TRBD1. The length of the CDR3 is 15 residues. Germline CDR1 and CDR2: MNHEY and SVGAGI. The V and J ends lost 3 bases and 10 bases, in that order; junction bases with no gene match: 8. The CDR3 DNA is TGTGCCAGCAGTTATTTGGGACAGGTGAAATCACCCCTCCACTTT. Translation: CASSYLGQVKSPLHF.

The gene calls are TRBV29-1 and TRBJ1-2, with D unclear. V dropped 2 bases and J dropped 7 bases, with 23 bases sitting between them. CDR1 SQVTM and CDR2 ANQGSEA come from the germline V gene. The CDR3 runs to 16 residues. The CDR3, as DNA: TGCAGCGTTGAAATACGATCGGGCAGCGATAGCGTTGGCTACACCTTC. It is translated as CSVEIRSGSDSVGYTF. The full variable domain, rest sourced from reference TRBV29-1 and TRBJ1-2, is SAVISQKPSRDICQRGTSLTIQCQVDSQVTMMFWYRQQPGQSLTLIATANQGSEATYESGFVIDKFPISRPNLTFSTLTVSNMSPEDSSIYLCSVEIRSGSDSVGYTFGSGTRLTVV.

The V gene is TRBV6-5, the J gene TRBJ2-7; tentative D call: TRBD2 (5 bases). There are 15 residues in the CDR3. V dropped 5 bases and J dropped 4 bases, with 18 bases sitting between them. Germline V gives CDR1 MNHEY, CDR2 SVGAGI. The CDR3 reads CASSPGIRRTYEQYV. CDR3 in DNA: TGTGCCAGCAGTCCCGGGATCAGGCGTACTTACGAGCAGTACGTC.

The chain is built from TRBV7-9 and TRBJ2-1, with 8 bases matching TRBD1. Germline V gives CDR1 SEHNR, CDR2 FQNEAQ (reference sequence). With V trimmed by 4 bases and J by 0 bases, 5 bases remained unmatched. The CDR3 is 16 amino acids. In DNA form, the CDR3 reads TGTGCCAGCAGCTCTAGGGACAGGAGCTCCTACAATGAGCAGTTCTTC. Translated, it gives CASSSRDRSSYNEQFF.